A selection of T cell receptor beta chains follows, all from one sample in a study of fetal regulatory T cell absence and autoimmunity. Assay: immunoSEQ multiplex PCR; the TCRdb copy retains only in-frame clones and omits some. In the table there are about 95,000 clones, about two thirds of which are singletons. The source material was pancreas tissue. Receptors originate from a male donor with IPEX syndrome. Both conserved end residues are part of each CDR3. D genes are given only for firm matches. Expanded clones get a size class; other rows say once, few or many, or leave the size out.

V: TRBV27
D: -
size: -
J: TRBJ1-2
CDR3: CASSRDNYGYTF
DNA: TGTGCCAGCAGCCGGGACAACTATGGCTACACCTTC

V: TRBV21-1
D: -
size: few
J: TRBJ1-2
CDR3: CASSKAVRQGARSGYGYTF
DNA: TGTGCCAGCAGCAAAGCGGTAAGACAGGGGGCGAGGAGTGGCTATGGCTACACCTTC

V: TRBV6-5
D: -
size: -
J: TRBJ2-1
CDR3: CASSYSAGIGYEQFF
DNA: TGTGCCAGCAGTTACTCGGCAGGAATAGGCTATGAGCAGTTCTTC

V: TRBV11-2
D: -
size: -
J: TRBJ1-3
CDR3: CASSLNGGSGNTIYF
DNA: TGTGCCAGCAGCTTGAATGGAGGCTCTGGAAACACCATATATTTT

V: TRBV6-1
D: -
size: -
J: TRBJ2-7
CDR3: CASSDWRGSLRQYF
DNA: TGTGCCAGCAGTGACTGGAGGGGGTCCCTAAGGCAGTACTTC

V: TRBV5-1
D: -
size: -
J: TRBJ1-1
CDR3: CASSLRTGWTEAFF
DNA: TGCGCCAGCAGCTTGCGGACGGGATGGACTGAAGCTTTCTTT

V: TRBV20-1
D: -
size: once
J: TRBJ2-7
CDR3: CSASASYEQYF
DNA: TGCAGTGCTAGTGCATCCTACGAGCAGTACTTC

V: TRBV6-1
D: -
size: -
J: TRBJ2-4
CDR3: CASSSGAIQYF
DNA: TGTGCCAGCAGTTCAGGGGCGATTCAGTACTTC

V: TRBV2
D: TRBD2
size: once
J: TRBJ2-5
CDR3: CASSAEAGGLETQYF
DNA: TGTGCCAGCAGTGCGGAGGCGGGAGGACTTGAGACCCAGTACTTC

V: TRBV2
D: -
size: -
J: TRBJ2-7
CDR3: CASSEALKRVPYEQYF
DNA: TGTGCCAGCAGTGAAGCGCTTAAGCGGGTCCCCTACGAGCAGTACTTC

V: TRBV7-8
D: TRBD2
size: -
J: TRBJ2-3
CDR3: CASSLGSGRAATDTQYF
DNA: TGTGCCAGCAGCTTAGGCAGCGGGAGGGCCGCGACAGATACGCAGTATTTT

V: TRBV30
D: -
size: -
J: TRBJ1-3
CDR3: CAWSAGNTIYF
DNA: TGTGCCTGGAGTGCTGGAAACACCATATATTTT

V: TRBV7-2
D: -
size: -
J: TRBJ2-5
CDR3: CASSLKGGQETQYF
DNA: TGTGCCAGCAGCCTGAAAGGGGGCCAAGAGACCCAGTACTTC

V: TRBV18
D: -
size: -
J: TRBJ2-7
CDR3: CASSPPIGWYEQYF
DNA: TGTGCCAGCTCACCACCGATAGGTTGGTACGAGCAGTACTTC